A single sample is the source of the 10 T cell receptor beta chains below, sequenced in a study of T cells in Graves' hyperthyroidism and ophthalmopathy. TCR beta CDR3 sequences were amplified from RNA transcripts. The primer set for the first-round RT-PCR of the TCR CDR3 was HTBI. MiXCR, run by TCRdb on the multiplex PCR reads, gives a single entry per CDR3 protein. The data contain fewer than 650,000 distinct CDR3 sequences, about 45% of them seen just once; the ten biggest clones take up around 44%. The material sequenced was peripheral blood or thyroid tissue (not recorded which). Receptors originate from an adult woman with Graves' disease, either hyperthyroidism or ophthalmopathy (not recorded which).

This clonotype is termed medium-sized. The V and J genes are TRBV7-9 and TRBJ1-2, with D hard to call. The CDR3 consists of 11 residues. The V and J ends lost 8 bases and 8 bases respectively, with 12 bases between them. Per the germline V gene, CDR1 is SEHNR and CDR2 is FQNEAQ (reference sequence). The CDR3 DNA reads TGTGCCAGCGGCAGGTCCCAAGGCTACACCTTC. Its protein is CASGRSQGYTF. Full variable domain (remainder filled in from reference TRBV7-9 and TRBJ1-2): DTGVSQNPRHKITKRGQNVTFRCDPISEHNRLYWYRQTLGQGPEFLTYFQNEAQLEKSRLLSDRFSAERPKGSFSTLEIQRTEQGDSAMYLCASGRSQGYTFGSGTRLTVV.

The chain carries TRBV2 and TRBJ1-5; 10 bases line up with TRBD1. CDR1 is SNHLY and CDR2 is FYNNEI in the germline V gene. Trimming cost V 6 bases and J 5 bases; bases outside gene matches: 1. The CDR3 covers 13 residues. CDR3 DNA: TGTGCCAGCAGGGGGACAGGGGATCAGCCCCAGCATTTT. It codes for CASRGTGDQPQHF.

V and J are TRBV20-1 and TRBJ2-3, with D possibly matching TRBD2 (5 bases). CDR3 length: 13 residues. Trimming removed 6 bases at V and 1 base at J, with 11 bases between. Germline V lookup: CDR1 DFQATT, CDR2 SNEGSKA (reference sequence). This CDR3 is CSATPAGTDTQYF. The DNA for the CDR3 is TGCAGTGCCACCCCAGCGGGCACAGATACGCAGTATTTT.

The chain carries TRBV6-5 and TRBJ2-5, with D perhaps matching TRBD1 or TRBD2 (6 bases each). V was trimmed by 2 bases and J by 5 bases, leaving 12 bases between them. The germline gives CDR1 MNHEY, CDR2 SVGAGI. This CDR3 region has 14 residues. CDR3 protein: CASSYGGRVETQYF. For the CDR3, the DNA is TGTGCCAGCAGTTACGGGGGGCGAGTCGAGACCCAGTACTTC.

This sequence joins TRBV12-5 and TRBJ2-7; D is perhaps TRBD1 (6 bases). Germline CDR1 LGHNT, CDR2 FRNRAP. The CDR3 spans 18 residues. The CDR3 DNA sequence: TGTGCCCATTACTCCGGACCACGACAAGTAGGGGCAGGGGACGAGCAGTACTTC. It codes for CAHYSGPRQVGAGDEQYF.

The table lists this clonotype with many counts. The chain recombines TRBV7-2 with TRBJ1-1; D gene ambiguous. The length of the CDR3 is 14 residues. The germline CDR1 and CDR2 sequences are SGHTA and FQGNSA. The germline V and J ends were trimmed by 3 bases and 1 base, with 9 bases remaining between them. CDR3 in amino acids: CASSFWGANTEAFF. The CDR3 DNA reads TGTGCCAGCAGCTTTTGGGGAGCGAACACTGAAGCTTTCTTT.

This clonotype was picked up many times. The chain is built from TRBV5-5 and TRBJ1-5; tentatively, D is TRBD1 (5 bases). The CDR3 sequence is 15 residues long. Germline V gene lookup returns CDR1 SGHKS and CDR2 YYEKEE (reference sequence). Trimming removed 4 bases from V and 4 bases from J, with 15 bases in between. CDR3: CASSPGVWGNQPQHF. The DNA of the CDR3 is TGTGCCAGCAGCCCAGGTGTTTGGGGGAATCAGCCCCAGCATTTT.

Notes on this clonotype: A much more abundant neighbour one base away suggests this may be a read error. The V gene is TRBV20-1, the J gene TRBJ2-5; perhaps TRBD1 as D (6 bases). Looked up from germline, CDR1 is DFQATT and CDR2 is SNEGSKA (reference sequence). The CDR3 runs to 14 residues. V was cut by 6 bases and J by 0 bases, with 14 bases left in between. CDR3 loop: CSALLDRDQETQYF. The CDR3 region has the DNA TGCAGTGCCCTCCTGGACAGAGACCAAGAGACCCAGTACTTC.

The V gene is TRBV9, the J gene TRBJ2-5; TRBD2 might be the D (6 bases). Deletions cut 4 bases from V and 5 bases from J, with 18 bases between. The CDR3 is 15 residues long. CDR1 and CDR2 (germline): SGDLS, YYNGEE. CDR3 loop: CASSPWDSGGETQYF. CDR3 nucleotide sequence: TGTGCCAGCAGCCCCTGGGATAGCGGAGGGGAGACCCAGTACTTC. The full variable domain, completed using reference TRBV9 and TRBJ2-5, is DSGVTQTPKHLITATGQRVTLRCSPRSGDLSVYWYQQSLDQGLQFLIQYYNGEERAKGNILERFSAQQFPDLHSELNLSSLELGDSALYFCASSPWDSGGETQYFGPGTRLLVL.

This clonotype was seen a single time. Mismatch with germline at one junction end may stem from a read error. The J gene is TRBJ2-7, the V gene TRBV5-6; D gene ambiguous. Per germline, CDR1 SGHDT and CDR2 YYEEEE. This CDR3 region has 12 residues. CDR3 loop: CASSAYSHEQYF. The CDR3 DNA reads TGTGCCAGCAGCGCGTACTCCCACGAGCAGTACTTC.